These T cell receptor beta chains were read from a single sample in a study of cytomegalovirus exposure and HLA in healthy donors. Repertoires were generated with immunoSEQ multiplex PCR, while TCRdb's copy carries only in-frame clones and drops some. The sample holds tens of thousands of clones, 55% to 70% seen once. The specimen sequenced was PBMCs. The receptors here all came from a woman aged 45 to 65 in good health and CMV-seronegative. The CDR3 runs from the conserved cysteine through the conserved F or W. A D gene is named only where the DNA matches it firmly. Clone size is shown for a subset of rows, as once, few, many or a class of expanded clone.

abundance	v_gene	d_gene	j_gene	CDR3nt	CDR3aa
NA	TRBV18	NA	TRBJ1-1	TGTGCCAGCTCACCCCCTAATTTCTCGGGTCCGAACACTGAAGCTTTCTTT	CASSPPNFSGPNTEAFF
NA	TRBV5-1	TRBD1	TRBJ2-1	TGCGCCAGCAGCTACACAGGGGGCCTCTCCTACAATGAGCAGTTCTTC	CASSYTGGLSYNEQFF
NA	TRBV5-1	NA	TRBJ1-5	TGCGCCAGCAGCTCGGGAGTAACTAGCAATCAGCCCCAGCATTTT	CASSSGVTSNQPQHF
NA	TRBV28	TRBD1	TRBJ1-5	TGTGCCAGCAGTACAGGGGGCTACAATCAGCCCCAGCATTTT	CASSTGGYNQPQHF
NA	TRBV19	TRBD1	TRBJ2-7	TGTGCCAGTAGTCCCCGGGACAGGGGGCTCTCCTACGAGCAGTACTTC	CASSPRDRGLSYEQYF
few	TRBV25-1	TRBD1	TRBJ1-1	TGTGCCAGCAGCAATCAGGGGGCGGACACTGAAGCTTTCTTT	CASSNQGADTEAFF
NA	TRBV7-5	NA	TRBJ2-2	TGTGCCAGAAGCGAACACCAGGGGAAACCTTTGACCGGGGAGCTGTTTTTT	CARSEHQGKPLTGELFF
NA	TRBV4-2	TRBD2	TRBJ2-1	TGTGCCAGCAGCCAAGATGTAGTTGCGGGAGGGCCCGATGAGCAGTTCTTC	CASSQDVVAGGPDEQFF
NA	TRBV28	NA	TRBJ2-7	TGTGCCAGCACCTTGACAGAGAGCTCCTACGAGCAGTACTTC	CASTLTESSYEQYF
NA	TRBV10-2	NA	TRBJ1-5	TGCGCCAGCAAACAGGAGGGGCTCGTACCGTTCAATCAGCCCCAGCATTTT	CASKQEGLVPFNQPQHF
NA	TRBV28	NA	TRBJ1-6	TGTGCCAGCAGTCCACTAGGGGAGGCCCTCCACTTT	CASSPLGEALHF
NA	TRBV25-1	NA	TRBJ2-5	TGTGCCAGCAACCCATCAGGGATTCAAGAGACCCAGTACTTC	CASNPSGIQETQYF
NA	TRBV27	NA	TRBJ1-1	TGTGCCAGCAGTGACTTTCGAGAAGCTTTCTTT	CASSDFREAFF
NA	TRBV15	NA	TRBJ2-5	TGTGCCACCAGCAGGAGGTACCAAGAGACCCAGTACTTC	CATSRRYQETQYF
NA	TRBV5-4	NA	TRBJ1-2	TGTGCCAGCAGCTTGAGCGGCGGGTGGTCGGACTATGGCTACACCTTC	CASSLSGGWSDYGYTF
NA	TRBV27	TRBD1	TRBJ2-5	TGTGCCAGCAGCCCTCTCGACAGGGCCGAGACCCAGTACTTC	CASSPLDRAETQYF
NA	TRBV28	NA	TRBJ1-3	TGTGCCAGCATCATGGGAGGTTCTGGAAACACCATATATTTT	CASIMGGSGNTIYF
NA	TRBV21-1	NA	TRBJ1-1	TGTGCCAGCAGCTCCATGGACAGGGGGTACATGAACACTGAAGCTTTCTTT	CASSSMDRGYMNTEAFF
few	TRBV5-1	TRBD1	TRBJ1-1	TGCGCCAGCAGCCCCGACAGGGCGAACACTGAAGCTTTCTTT	CASSPDRANTEAFF
NA	TRBV4-3	NA	TRBJ1-5	TGCGCCAGCAGCCTCGGAGTGGTTCGTAATCAGCCCCAGCATTTT	CASSLGVVRNQPQHF
NA	TRBV7-2	NA	TRBJ1-2	TGTGCCAGCAGAGCCGCTAACTATGGCTACACCTTC	CASRAANYGYTF
NA	TRBV29-1	TRBD1	TRBJ2-1	TGCAGCGAGGGGGCGCGGAATGAGCAGTTCTTC	CSEGARNEQFF
NA	TRBV28	NA	TRBJ1-1	TGTGCCAGCAGTCCCGGGGGGTTCACTGAAGCTTTCTTT	CASSPGGFTEAFF
NA	TRBV14	NA	TRBJ2-2	TGTGCCAGCAGCCAAGGAGGCGGGGAGCTGTTTTTT	CASSQGGGELFF
NA	TRBV28	NA	TRBJ2-7	TGTGCCAGCAGTACCGTTAAGGTGGCAGGGAACGAGCAGTACTTC	CASSTVKVAGNEQYF
once	TRBV18	NA	TRBJ1-2	TGTGCCAGCTCACGACAGGCCGATGGCTACACCTTC	CASSRQADGYTF
NA	TRBV30	TRBD2	TRBJ2-7	TGTGCCTGGAGCATTCAAACTAGCGGAAGCTCCTACGAGCAGTACTTC	CAWSIQTSGSSYEQYF
few	TRBV5-4	NA	TRBJ2-1	TGTGCCAGCAGCTTGGGGGGGGACCGCAATGAGCAGTTCTTC	CASSLGGDRNEQFF
NA	TRBV28	NA	TRBJ1-2	TGTGCCAGCAGCAACAGGGCGCGCAGAGGCTACACCTTC	CASSNRARRGYTF
NA	TRBV29-1	TRBD2	TRBJ2-1	TGCAGCGTTCCCGGGACTAGCGGGAGATATGAGCAGTTCTTC	CSVPGTSGRYEQFF
NA	TRBV7-6	NA	TRBJ2-1	TGTGCCAGCAGCTTAAGGTCTAGCGCCTACAATGAGCAGTTCTTC	CASSLRSSAYNEQFF
few	TRBV4-1	TRBD2	TRBJ2-5	TGCGCCAGCAGCCAGGGACTAGCGGGAGGTAACCAGTACTTC	CASSQGLAGGNQYF
NA	TRBV9	NA	TRBJ1-5	TGTGCCAGCAGCGTAGGAACACCCAATCAGCCCCAGCATTTT	CASSVGTPNQPQHF
NA	TRBV4-3	NA	TRBJ2-7	TGCGCCAGCAGCCAGCCAGGGGGAGGCTACGAGCAGTACTTC	CASSQPGGGYEQYF
NA	TRBV15	NA	TRBJ2-5	TGTGCCACCAGCAGACACACCAGGCCAGGAGAGACCCAGTACTTC	CATSRHTRPGETQYF
NA	TRBV6-5	TRBD1	TRBJ2-7	TGTGCCAGCAGTTCTCCTCCGGGACAGGGGATCTACGAGCAGTACTTC	CASSSPPGQGIYEQYF
NA	TRBV25-1	TRBD1	TRBJ1-4	TGTGCCAGCAGTGTCCGGGACAGGGAGGGCGAAAAACTGTTTTTT	CASSVRDREGEKLFF
few	TRBV15	TRBD2	TRBJ2-1	TGTGCCACCAGCAGAGACGGGAGGGGCTACAATGAGCAGTTCTTC	CATSRDGRGYNEQFF
NA	TRBV6-6	NA	TRBJ1-1	TGTGCCCTCCAGGGGTGGGGGCGAGGAACTGAAGCTTTCTTT	CALQGWGRGTEAFF
NA	TRBV18	NA	TRBJ1-1	TGTGCCAGCTCCCCTGAAACAGCAAAGAACACTGAAGCTTTCTTT	CASSPETAKNTEAFF
NA	TRBV7-2	TRBD2	TRBJ2-7	TGTGCCAGCAGCACTCGACTAGCGGGAGGAACCTACGAGCAGTACTTC	CASSTRLAGGTYEQYF
NA	TRBV7-9	NA	TRBJ1-1	TGTGCCAGCAGCTTATCAATTACGGGGAACACTGAAGCTTTCTTT	CASSLSITGNTEAFF
once	TRBV27	NA	TRBJ1-4	TGTGCCAGCAGTTTATCGCAGGGGCTAGATAATGAAAAACTGTTTTTT	CASSLSQGLDNEKLFF
NA	TRBV29-1	NA	TRBJ2-3	TGCAGCGTTGAATATGGGCAGGCGCTTAGCACAGATACGCAGTATTTT	CSVEYGQALSTDTQYF
NA	TRBV5-1	NA	TRBJ2-1	TGCGCCAGCAGCTTAGTCCCGACTGAGACCTACAATGAGCAGTTCTTC	CASSLVPTETYNEQFF
NA	TRBV4-3	NA	TRBJ2-5	TGCGCCAGCAGCCAAGGAGGGGGCCAAGAGACCCAGTACTTC	CASSQGGGQETQYF
once	TRBV28	NA	TRBJ2-2	TGTGCCAGCAGTTTATGGGCTAGTGAGGGCGGGGAGCTGTTTTTT	CASSLWASEGGELFF